Below are 6 T cell receptor beta chains sequenced from a single sample in a study of blood T cell repertoires in COVID-19. TCRdb's table, derived via immunoSEQ multiplex PCR, lists solely in-frame clones and lacks some. The data contain about 78,000 clones, 86% of them seen just once; the ten biggest clones take up roughly 2%. Material: peripheral blood. Receptors were obtained from a woman aged 60-75 years with acute or convalescent COVID-19.

The V gene is TRBV7-9, the J gene TRBJ2-7; TRBD2 aligns across 9 bases. Germline V CDR1 and CDR2: SEHNR, FQNEAQ (reference sequence). V dropped 5 bases and J dropped 2; count of bases not matched to a gene: 10. CDR3 size: 16 residues. CDR3 in amino acids: CASSTRAASGTYEQYF. DNA for the CDR3: TGTGCCAGCAGCACTAGAGCGGCTAGCGGGACCTACGAGCAGTACTTC.

V and J are TRBV27 and TRBJ2-3, with TRBD2 matching 10 bases. Trimming removed 9 bases from V and 7 bases from J; junction bases left unmatched: 13. The CDR3 has 15 residues. CDR1 is MNHEY, CDR2 SMNVEV, per germline (reference sequence). This CDR3 reads CASSGRTRGTHTQYF. The CDR3 bases are TGTGCCAGTAGCGGGAGGACGCGAGGCACCCATACGCAGTATTTT.

The chain links TRBV11-2 to TRBJ2-5, with D maybe TRBD1 (6 bases). The germline V gene encodes CDR1 SGHAT and CDR2 FQNNGV. CDR3 length: 19 amino acids. Trimming cost V 8 bases and J 2 bases, with 30 bases left between them. DNA of the CDR3: TGTGCCAGCTCCCCCCCGTATGGTCCCGCTGTGGACAGTCAAGAGACCCAGTACTTC. Its translation is CASSPPYGPAVDSQETQYF.

The chain is built from TRBV6-1 and TRBJ2-5, with a possible D match to TRBD2 (5 bases). Trimming left V 5 bases short and J 5 bases short, with 9 bases between. This CDR3 spans 12 amino acids. Per germline, CDR1 MNHNS and CDR2 SASEGT. The CDR3: CASSNSGETQYF. The CDR3 DNA reads as TGTGCCAGCAGTAACTCGGGGGAGACCCAGTACTTC.

This chain connects TRBV9 to TRBJ2-7; 12 bases agree with TRBD1. Per the germline V gene, CDR1 is SGDLS and CDR2 is YYNGEE. J was trimmed by 7 bases and V by 0 bases; bases with no gene match: 5. This CDR3 is built from 15 residues. The DNA for the CDR3 is TGTGCCAGCAGCGTAGGGGGACAGGGGGCGTGGGAGCAGTACTTC. It is translated as CASSVGGQGAWEQYF.

The V and J genes are TRBV7-9 and TRBJ2-5; a possible D gene is TRBD2 (5 bases). Germline V gene lookup returns CDR1 SEHNR and CDR2 FQNEAQ (reference sequence). Trimming pared 5 bases from V and 0 bases from J, leaving 13 bases between. The CDR3 extends over 15 amino acids. The CDR3 DNA sequence: TGTGCCAGCAGCCCACCAGAGGGTGACCAAGAGACCCAGTACTTC. As protein: CASSPPEGDQETQYF.